The entry that follows covers one TCR beta chain sequence. The sample is drawn from a study of blood T cell repertoires in COVID-19. Study-wide context: The United States, Italy and Spain provided the acute and convalescent COVID-19 samples. From T cells, B-cell-depleted T cells, or PBMCs came the material, which was cDNA or gDNA.

The CDR3 sequence is 17 residues long. Germline CDR1 and CDR2: LNHDA and SQIVND (reference sequence). Losses at the gene ends were 7 bases for V and 3 bases for J; bases not matched to a gene: 13. In the study's own analysis: Researchers report that nucleated cell counts were estimated from reference gene primer amplification. Repertoires were generated with immunoSEQ multiplex PCR, while TCRdb's copy carries only in-frame clones and drops some. V and J calls and clone size are given by that table; D and trimming were obtained from the DNA. The data contain over 600,000 clones, 85% to 90% of them singletons.

The V call is TRBV19, the J call TRBJ1-5, with TRBD1 matching over 9 bases. This receptor was taken from a woman between 18 and 29 years old with acute or convalescent COVID-19. Specimen: peripheral blood. The CDR3 coding sequence is TGTGCCAGTATGGGGACAGGGAGTTCAAGGATCAATCAGCCCCAGCATTTT. Its protein product is CASMGTGSSRINQPQHF.